This record looks at one T cell receptor beta chain sequence and its context. The antigen is unknown. This sample is drawn from a study of cytomegalovirus exposure and HLA in healthy donors. Study outcomes and limitations: Per published reports, the classifier diagnosed cytomegalovirus status with high specificity and sensitivity.

Germline V gene sequence: CDR1 SGHNT, CDR2 YYREEE (reference sequence). Between the trimmed V and J ends, which lost 4 bases and 0 bases, there was a span of 8 bases. CDR3 size: 13 residues. Libraries were prepared by immunoSEQ multiplex PCR; TCRdb keeps only in-frame clonotypes and omits some of them. Of approximately 150,000 clones listed, around 82% were seen once; the top ten hold 10%. What was sequenced was PBMCs. This clonotype originated in a man aged 25 to 40 in good health and CMV-seropositive. This rearrangement joins TRBV5-4 to TRBJ2-7; D remains ambiguous. The CDR3 protein is CASSLPPSYEQYF. The CDR3 DNA sequence: TGTGCCAGCAGCCTACCCCCCTCCTACGAGCAGTACTTC. Supplemented by reference TRBV5-4 and TRBJ2-7, the full variable domain reads ETGVTQSPTHLIKTRGQQVTLRCSSQSGHNTVSWYQQALGQGPQFIFQYYREEENGRGNFPPRFSGLQFPNYSSELNVNALELDDSALYLCASSLPPSYEQYFGPGTRLTVT.